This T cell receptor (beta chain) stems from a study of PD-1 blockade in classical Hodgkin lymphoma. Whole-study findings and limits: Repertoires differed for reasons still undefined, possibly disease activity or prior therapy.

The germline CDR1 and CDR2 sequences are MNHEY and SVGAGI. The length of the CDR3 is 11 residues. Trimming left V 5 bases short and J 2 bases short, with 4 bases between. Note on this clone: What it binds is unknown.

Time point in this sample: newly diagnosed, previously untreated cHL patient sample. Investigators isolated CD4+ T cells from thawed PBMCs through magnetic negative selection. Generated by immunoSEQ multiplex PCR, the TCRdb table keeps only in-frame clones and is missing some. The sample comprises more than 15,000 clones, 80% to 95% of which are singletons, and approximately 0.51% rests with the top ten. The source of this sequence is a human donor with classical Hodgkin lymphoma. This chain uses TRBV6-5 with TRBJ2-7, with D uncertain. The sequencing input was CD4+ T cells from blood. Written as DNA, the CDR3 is TGTGCCAGCAGTACCCCCTACGAGCAGTACTTC. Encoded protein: CASSTPYEQYF.